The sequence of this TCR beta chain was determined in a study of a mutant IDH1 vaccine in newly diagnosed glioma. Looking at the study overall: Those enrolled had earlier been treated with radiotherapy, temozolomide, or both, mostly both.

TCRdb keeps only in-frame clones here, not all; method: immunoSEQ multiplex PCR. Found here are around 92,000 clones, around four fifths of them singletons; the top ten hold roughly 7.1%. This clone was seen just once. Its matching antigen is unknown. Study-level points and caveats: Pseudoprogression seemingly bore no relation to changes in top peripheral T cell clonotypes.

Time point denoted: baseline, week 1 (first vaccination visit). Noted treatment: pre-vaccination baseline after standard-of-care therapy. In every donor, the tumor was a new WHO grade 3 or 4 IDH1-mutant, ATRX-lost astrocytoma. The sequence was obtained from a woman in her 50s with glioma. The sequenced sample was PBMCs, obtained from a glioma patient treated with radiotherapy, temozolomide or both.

CDR3 loop: CASSLDASYGYTF. The CDR3 nucleotides are TGTGCCAGCTCCCTCGATGCGAGCTATGGCTACACCTTC. V usage is TRBV18 and J usage is TRBJ1-2, with D unresolved. Germline loops: CDR1 KGHSH, CDR2 LQKENI. The V gene lost 6 bases and the J gene lost 4 bases, with 12 bases spanning the gap. This CDR3 contains 13 residues.